This entry concerns a single T cell receptor beta chain. Antigen: not known. This record belongs to a study of T-cell memory formation after mild COVID-19. Points from the study as a whole: Cross-reactive memory apparently joined, as some responding clones appeared in pre-infection memory. SARS-CoV-2 specificity of second-wave clones peaking day 37 was unconfirmed. Mostly located in CM and EM were contracting CD4+ clones, with contracting CD8+ clones located in EMRA.

The authors produced TCR alpha and TCR beta cDNA libraries with sample barcodes and UMIs by 5'RACE using constant-segment primers. TCRdb re-called the 5' RACE reads with MiXCR, one entry per CDR3 protein. The table shows about 560,000 distinct CDR3 sequences, with under 20% occurring only once. The germline gives CDR1 SGDLS, CDR2 YYNGEE. Unmatched junction bases numbered 5, after V lost 3 bases and J lost 0 bases. This CDR3 has 15 amino acids. The origin of this receptor is an adult woman who had mild COVID-19 (a few samples of this study predate the infection). Cell type and time point are not known. The sample taken for sequencing was PBMCs or a T cell subset sorted from them (not recorded which). This chain links TRBV9 with TRBJ1-2; 7 bases are shared with TRBD1. The CDR3 here is CASSEGAPANYGYTF. CDR3 in DNA: TGTGCCAGCAGCGAGGGGGCTCCAGCTAACTATGGCTACACCTTC.